This TCR beta chain was sequenced during a study of shared clonotypes between healthy human individuals. TCRdb keeps only in-frame clones here, not all; method: immunoSEQ multiplex PCR. The profile shows around 2,000,000 clones, approximately 95% of them singletons. CD45RO-negative cells were positively selected for CCR7, leaving out terminally differentiated effector memory CD45RA+ cells. Sequenced: naive CD8+ T cells sorted from blood. The sequence was obtained from a man aged 18 to 30 in good health.

The DNA for the CDR3 is TGTGCCAGCAGCCCAGGGGCGGGAACTACAGATACGCAGTATTTT. Its protein product is CASSPGAGTTDTQYF. The V gene is TRBV9, the J gene TRBJ2-3; D tentatively reads TRBD1 or TRBD2 (6 bases each). Looked up from germline, CDR1 is SGDLS and CDR2 is YYNGEE. CDR3 length: 15 residues. V lost 4 bases and J lost 3, with 15 bases in between.